One sample yielded the 5 T cell receptor beta chains listed below, sequenced in a study of OX40 agonist ivuxolimab in advanced cancers. Produced via immunoSEQ multiplex PCR; TCRdb's table is partial and in-frame only. This sample has approximately 43,000 clones, with 85% to 90% found just once. This specimen was CD4+ or CD8+ T cells sorted from blood, taken in a trial of the OX40 agonist ivuxolimab. Every receptor here comes from an adult with an advanced solid tumor such as melanoma, head and neck, liver or kidney cancer.

A word on this clone: The same CDR3 arises from other DNA sequences in this sample as well. The chain carries TRBV2 and TRBJ2-1, with no clear D. Germline CDR1 reads SNHLY; CDR2 reads FYNNEI. The CDR3 has 12 residues. The V and J ends lost 5 bases and 10 bases respectively, with 12 bases between them. The CDR3 region is CASSRVGEEQFF. The CDR3 coding sequence is TGTGCCAGCAGTAGGGTGGGTGAGGAGCAGTTCTTC. The entire variable domain, with the rest obtained from reference TRBV2 and TRBJ2-1, is as follows: EPEVTQTPSHQVTQMGQEVILRCVPISNHLYFYWYRQILGQKVEFLVSFYNNEISEKSEIFDDQFSVERPDGSNFTLKIRSTKLEDSAMYFCASSRVGEEQFFGPGTRLTVL.

This chain connects TRBV5-1 to TRBJ2-7; 7 bases match TRBD1. Germline V gives CDR1 SGHRS, CDR2 YFSETQ. The CDR3 length is 15 residues. With V trimmed by 3 bases and J by 5 bases, 11 bases remained unmatched. The CDR3 sequence is CASSSQGTAPNEQYF. The CDR3 DNA reads as TGCGCCAGCAGCTCCCAAGGGACAGCTCCAAACGAGCAGTACTTC.

The rearrangement joins TRBV15 to TRBJ2-7; 11 nucleotides align to TRBD2. Trimming at V came to 3 bases and at J to 3 bases, leaving 10 bases not matched to a gene. CDR1 LNHNV and CDR2 YYDKDF come from the germline V gene (reference sequence). The CDR3 has 17 residues. Here the CDR3 reads CATSRRGSGRANYEQYF. CDR3 coding DNA: TGTGCCACCAGCAGGAGGGGTAGCGGGAGGGCAAACTACGAGCAGTACTTC.

This rearrangement joins TRBV5-6 to TRBJ2-5; 8 bases match TRBD1. The CDR3 sequence is 15 residues long. The germline V gene has CDR1 SGHDT and CDR2 YYEEEE. After removal of 3 bases from V and 5 bases from J, the junction contained 9 bases not matched to a gene. CDR3 sequence (DNA): TGTGCCAGCAGCTCAAGGACAGGGTCGTTCGAGACCCAGTACTTC. Amino acid sequence: CASSSRTGSFETQYF.

V is TRBV6-4 and J is TRBJ1-3, with unresolved D. This CDR3 has 15 residues. Germline V gene data show CDR1 as MRHNA and CDR2 as SNTAGT. The V end was cut by 3 bases, the J end by 0 bases, with 9 bases between. The CDR3 protein is CASSELADSGNTIYF. CDR3 nucleotide sequence: TGTGCCAGCAGTGAATTAGCGGACTCTGGAAACACCATATATTTT.